This T cell receptor beta chain originates from a study of T cell responses to AZD1222 COVID-19 vaccine. TCRdb's copy holds only in-frame clones and misses some; the assay was immunoSEQ multiplex PCR. This sample has roughly 110,000 clones, with around 89% found just once. General study results and limits: Clonal diversity was possibly underestimated, and white British individuals and females predominated among donors. Reports say nearly half of spike-specific TCRs go after unmutated variant regions.

A remark on this clone: Its target is not known.

The sample was peripheral blood, taken 28 days after the second AZD1222 dose. This receptor was obtained from an adult who received the AZD1222 COVID-19 vaccine.

This chain's CDR3 is CASSEAGANYGYTF. The CDR3, as DNA: TGTGCCAGCAGTGAAGCGGGAGCTAACTATGGCTACACCTTC. The chain recombines TRBV6-1 with TRBJ1-2; D uncertain. V was trimmed by 0 bases and J by 0 bases, leaving 5 bases between them. The CDR3 totals 14 residues. CDR1 is MNHNS, CDR2 SASEGT, per germline.